The rows below give T cell receptor beta chains drawn from one sample of a study of T cell repertoires in cytomegalovirus infection. TCRdb redid the calling of the reads with MiXCR, one entry per CDR3 protein. This repertoire shows approximately 990,000 distinct CDR3 sequences, around 32% found once; its top ten account for around 15%. These receptors have no known antigen. This material consisted of cultured CD8+ T cells from PBMCs, taken from culture after CMV antigen stimulation. The origin of the receptors is a human donor in good health (CMV status not recorded). Some clones in this sample may be carry-over from other donors' samples. Each CDR3 is given with its conserved first and last residue. The order of the fields is V gene, J gene, CDR3 protein.

V: TRBV2
J: TRBJ2-3
CDR3: CASNTDTQYF

V: TRBV7-6
J: TRBJ1-1
CDR3: CASSFRDRDTEAFF

V: TRBV9
J: TRBJ2-1
CDR3: CASSVPGAGRHIEQFF

V: TRBV20-1
J: TRBJ2-3
CDR3: CSAWIPSSSTDTQYF

V: TRBV12-3/TRBV12-4
J: TRBJ2-1
CDR3: CASSLAYKKIEQFF

V: TRBV5-1
J: TRBJ1-2
CDR3: CASTNSGTAYGYTF

V: TRBV4-1
J: TRBJ2-1
CDR3: CASSQGGGGVSYNEQFF

V: TRBV6-6
J: TRBJ1-2
CDR3: CASSDRTVGGYTF

V: TRBV15
J: TRBJ1-4
CDR3: CATSRGTVKLFF

V: TRBV6-6
J: TRBJ2-1
CDR3: CASSYGGGHEQFF

V: TRBV27
J: TRBJ1-2
CDR3: CASSSGQGSVYTF

V: TRBV6-2/TRBV6-3
J: TRBJ1-1
CDR3: CASSPQGKVVNTEAFF

V: TRBV7-8
J: TRBJ2-3
CDR3: CASRTFLRSTDTQYF

V: TRBV24-1
J: TRBJ2-1
CDR3: CATKGGLNNEQFF

V: TRBV2
J: TRBJ2-5
CDR3: CANIRVRERETQYF

V: TRBV14
J: TRBJ2-5
CDR3: CASSQVVDTQETQYF

V: TRBV24-1
J: TRBJ1-2
CDR3: CATSDFTGGAGYTF

V: TRBV5-5
J: TRBJ2-7
CDR3: CASTGTGIHEQYF

V: TRBV7-9
J: TRBJ1-5
CDR3: CASSRSGQKYNQPQHF

V: TRBV27
J: TRBJ2-2
CDR3: CASSFRKGLTGELFF

V: TRBV6-5
J: TRBJ2-3
CDR3: CATAPPGAVSDTQYF

V: TRBV27
J: TRBJ1-4
CDR3: CASSSHGQGLNEKLFF

V: TRBV4-1
J: TRBJ1-1
CDR3: CASSQDLLTGALNTEAFF

V: TRBV15
J: TRBJ2-1
CDR3: CATSTQGYPGLAGVNEQFF

V: TRBV5-4
J: TRBJ2-1
CDR3: CASSPLADYNEQFF

V: TRBV19
J: TRBJ2-3
CDR3: CASSILGANTDTQYF

V: TRBV7-9
J: TRBJ2-5
CDR3: CASSSQDGTGGALLETQYF

V: TRBV19
J: TRBJ1-5
CDR3: CASRTGSNNQPQHF

V: TRBV12-3/TRBV12-4
J: TRBJ2-1
CDR3: CASSFSAQSEYNEQFF

V: TRBV7-9
J: TRBJ1-5
CDR3: CASSLAGPYSNQPQHF

V: TRBV4-1
J: TRBJ2-2
CDR3: CASSQGRNGELFF

V: TRBV7-2
J: TRBJ2-1
CDR3: CASSLGKPNEQFF

V: TRBV5-4
J: TRBJ2-5
CDR3: CASSSGTDQETQYF

V: TRBV7-2
J: TRBJ1-2
CDR3: CASSQETGGVFYGYTF

V: TRBV12-3/TRBV12-4
J: TRBJ1-1
CDR3: CASSPPDRAEAFF

V: TRBV19
J: TRBJ1-1
CDR3: CASQVGENTEAFF

V: TRBV4-2
J: TRBJ2-1
CDR3: CASSHFGGAYNEQFF

V: TRBV28
J: TRBJ1-1
CDR3: CASNDGGGFRNTEAFF

V: TRBV2
J: TRBJ2-5
CDR3: CVSGGGSETQYF

V: TRBV7-9
J: TRBJ2-3
CDR3: CASSSYSGVETDTQYF

V: TRBV7-2
J: TRBJ2-1
CDR3: CASSPEVGGREQFF

V: TRBV7-3
J: TRBJ2-1
CDR3: CVSSSVAGSGGQFF

V: TRBV19
J: TRBJ2-3
CDR3: CASSAIHYSRLALKDTQYF

V: TRBV11-2
J: TRBJ2-7
CDR3: CASSLVRTESYEQYF

V: TRBV7-2
J: TRBJ2-5
CDR3: CASSLVGRAYQETQYF

V: TRBV7-9
J: TRBJ2-1
CDR3: CASSLTGTSGNEQFF

V: TRBV7-4
J: TRBJ2-1
CDR3: CASSLKGQLPYNEQFF

V: TRBV7-9
J: TRBJ2-1
CDR3: CASSVGVLGQAYNEQFF

V: TRBV19
J: TRBJ1-2
CDR3: CASSMIGAMDGYTF

V: TRBV4-3
J: TRBJ2-2
CDR3: CASSRGRQGITGELFF

V: TRBV12-3/TRBV12-4
J: TRBJ2-7
CDR3: CASSSTGLEQYF

V: TRBV7-9
J: TRBJ2-7
CDR3: CASSPRGGYHSYEQYF

V: TRBV7-6
J: TRBJ1-1
CDR3: CASSPLWTGGHEAFF